One and the same sample provided the 20 T cell receptor beta chains below, sequenced in a study of blood T cell repertoires in COVID-19. Profiled with immunoSEQ multiplex PCR; TCRdb holds only in-frame clones, not every one. The table shows about 84,000 clones, with around 88% occurring only once. Sequenced input: peripheral blood. Receptors were obtained from a man older than 75 with active or convalescent COVID-19.

This chain joins TRBV7-2 and TRBJ1-1; D is undetermined. Deletions cut 5 bases from V and 1 base from J, with 14 bases between. The CDR3 totals 15 residues. Germline V lookup: CDR1 SGHTA, CDR2 FQGNSA. The CDR3: CASSPRGQRNTEAFF. CDR3 DNA: TGTGCCAGCAGCCCCCGCGGCCAGCGGAACACTGAAGCTTTCTTT.

This sequence joins TRBV6-5 and TRBJ2-2; 8 bases are shared with TRBD1. Looked up from germline, CDR1 is MNHEY and CDR2 is SVGAGI. V shed 6 bases, J shed 4 bases, and the junction held 7 bases outside the gene matches. This CDR3 has 15 amino acids. DNA of the CDR3: TGTGCCAGCAGCCTCGACAGGGGTGGCACCGGGGAGCTGTTTTTT. Its protein product is CASSLDRGGTGELFF.

The rearrangement uses TRBV19 and TRBJ1-2, with D tentatively TRBD1 (5 bases). There are 15 residues in the CDR3. Germline CDR1 and CDR2: LNHDA and SQIVND (reference sequence). Trimming cost V 0 bases and J 0 bases, with 8 bases left between them. The CDR3, as DNA: TGTGCCAGTAGTATAGAGACAGTAGCTAACTATGGCTACACCTTC. This codes for CASSIETVANYGYTF.

The chain couples TRBV6-2 or TRBV6-3 to TRBJ1-1; D not resolved. Trimming left V 6 bases short and J 1 base short, with 18 bases between. Germline CDR1 is MNHEY and CDR2 is SVGEGT. This CDR3 spans 16 amino acids. DNA for the CDR3: TGTGCCAGCAGCCGTGCGGGGATAGGAGAGAACACTGAAGCTTTCTTT. Translated, it gives CASSRAGIGENTEAFF.

The chain combines TRBV6-5 with TRBJ1-5; 7 bases match TRBD1. The germline gives CDR1 MNHEY, CDR2 SVGAGI. This CDR3 comprises 13 residues. V shed 7 bases, J shed 5 bases, and the junction held 5 bases outside the gene matches. CDR3 loop: CASTRQGYQPQHF. The CDR3 DNA reads as TGTGCCAGCACAAGACAGGGTTATCAGCCCCAGCATTTT.

The rearrangement links TRBV2 to TRBJ1-2; 9 nucleotides agree with TRBD1. The CDR3 is made up of 15 amino acids. J was trimmed by 4 bases and V by 9 bases; bases with no gene match: 12. Germline assignment: CDR1 SNHLY and CDR2 FYNNEI. The chain's CDR3 is CASSPPGQGVYGYTF. The DNA of the CDR3 is TGTGCCAGTAGCCCCCCGGGACAGGGAGTCTATGGCTACACCTTC.

J is TRBJ1-2 and V is TRBV3-1 (or the pseudogene TRBV3-2); D is possibly TRBD1 (5 bases). Germline loops: CDR1 LGHDT, CDR2 YNNKEL (reference sequence). Between the trimmed V and J ends, which lost 4 bases and 2 bases, there was a span of 17 bases. This CDR3 is built from 16 residues. CDR3 DNA: TGTGCCAGCAGCCCCCCCCCGGGGGAGGCAAACTATGGCTACACCTTC. Amino acids: CASSPPPGEANYGYTF.

The chain has TRBV27 and TRBJ1-2; D perhaps matches TRBD1 (6 bases). The CDR3 sequence is 16 residues long. Trimming left V 5 bases short and J 8 bases short, with 24 bases between. Germline CDR1 is MNHEY and CDR2 is SMNVEV (reference sequence). CDR3 amino acids: CASSRPRGGGWEGYTF. As DNA, the CDR3 is TGTGCCAGCAGTCGCCCGCGAGGGGGGGGATGGGAAGGCTACACCTTC.

V gene TRBV29-1 combines with J gene TRBJ1-2; D perhaps matches TRBD1 (6 bases). V lost 2 bases to trimming and J lost 4 bases, with 14 bases between them. The CDR3 has 14 amino acids. Germline V gene lookup returns CDR1 SQVTM and CDR2 ANQGSEA. CDR3 sequence reads: CSVEKGVEVYGYTF. The CDR3 nucleotides are TGCAGCGTTGAAAAGGGGGTAGAGGTCTATGGCTACACCTTC.

The chain couples TRBV19 to TRBJ2-2; D may be TRBD1 (6 bases). The CDR3 is made up of 15 amino acids. Trimming removed 5 bases at V and 4 bases at J, with 14 bases between. Germline assignment: CDR1 LNHDA and CDR2 SQIVND (reference sequence). This CDR3 reads CASSSWQGSTGELFF. CDR3 DNA sequence: TGTGCCAGTAGTTCTTGGCAGGGGAGCACCGGGGAGCTGTTTTTT.

This clone was detected only once. This sequence joins TRBV19 and TRBJ2-1, with TRBD2 matching over 9 bases. CDR3 length: 13 amino acids. Losses at the gene ends were 4 bases for V and 15 bases for J; bases not matched to a gene: 10. Germline V CDR1 and CDR2: LNHDA, SQIVND (reference sequence). The DNA for the CDR3 is TGTGCCAGTAGTAGCCTGGGCGGGAGGGCCTCGTTCTTC. As protein: CASSSLGGRASFF.

The V call is TRBV19, the J call TRBJ1-1, with a weak D call TRBD1 (6 bases). CDR3 size: 12 residues. The germline V gene has CDR1 LNHDA and CDR2 SQIVND (reference sequence). V was trimmed by 9 bases and J by 8 bases, leaving 16 bases between them. The CDR3: CASRGGPPEAFF. The DNA for the CDR3 is TGTGCCAGCAGGGGAGGGCCCCCGGAAGCTTTCTTT. Filled out from reference TRBV19 and TRBJ1-1, the complete variable domain reads DGGITQSPKYLFRKEGQNVTLSCEQNLNHDAMYWYRQDPGQGLRLIYYSQIVNDFQKGDIAEGYSVSREKKESFPLTVTSAQKNPTAFYLCASRGGPPEAFFGQGTRLTVV.

This chain joins TRBV27 and TRBJ2-5; 8 bases match TRBD2. The V and J ends lost 8 bases and 2 bases, in that order; junction bases with no gene match: 10. CDR1 and CDR2 (germline): MNHEY, SMNVEV (reference sequence). CDR3 length: 15 amino acids. CDR3 in DNA: TGTGCCAGCCCCTGCGGGGGGCCGTATCAAGAGACCCAGTACTTC. Amino acids: CASPCGGPYQETQYF.

The V call is TRBV29-1, the J call TRBJ2-1, with D perhaps TRBD1 (5 bases). This CDR3 region has 13 residues. Germline V CDR1 and CDR2: SQVTM, ANQGSEA. V lost 7 bases and J lost 4, with 14 bases in between. CDR3 nucleotide sequence: TGCAGCGCCACGGAGACAGAGTACAATGAGCAGTTCTTC. This encodes CSATETEYNEQFF.

This sequence joins TRBV6-2 or TRBV6-3 and TRBJ1-6; 8 nucleotides match TRBD1. V dropped 2 bases and J dropped 13; count of bases not matched to a gene: 10. Germline CDR1 reads MNHEY; CDR2 reads SVGEGT. This CDR3 comprises 15 residues. As DNA, the CDR3 is TGTGCCAGCAGTTACGTCCCGGGACAGGCAGTTCCCCTCCACTTT. Translated, it gives CASSYVPGQAVPLHF.

This clone was counted a single time. This chain links TRBV6-1 with TRBJ1-1, with 8 positions matching TRBD1. V shed 1 base and J 1 base; nucleotides not matched to a gene: 14. CDR3 size: 19 residues. CDR1 is MNHNS, CDR2 SASEGT, per germline. The CDR3 DNA follows: TGTGCCAGCAGTGAAGTTTTCCGTCGTGGACAGGGCCAGAACACTGAAGCTTTCTTT. Protein product: CASSEVFRRGQGQNTEAFF.

This clone has a single count. The chain recombines TRBV7-9 with TRBJ1-2; 10 nucleotides align to TRBD1. V shed 5 bases, J shed 4 bases, and the junction held 7 bases outside the gene matches. This CDR3 has 15 residues. Germline CDR1 SEHNR, CDR2 FQNEAQ (reference sequence). Written as DNA, the CDR3 is TGTGCCAGCAGCGAGACCGGGACAGGGGTCTATGGCTACACCTTC. Translated, it gives CASSETGTGVYGYTF.

This rearrangement joins TRBV6-5 to TRBJ1-4, with D unresolved. V lost 5 bases and J 4 bases, leaving 8 bases between the germline ends. The V gene's germline CDR1 is MNHEY and CDR2 SVGAGI. This CDR3 comprises 13 residues. The CDR3 DNA reads TGTGCCAGCAGTCGGGAGATTAATGAAAAACTGTTTTTT. The encoded protein is CASSREINEKLFF.

This chain connects TRBV6-6 to TRBJ1-5; tentative D call: TRBD1 (6 bases). The CDR3 totals 14 residues. V lost 4 bases and J 4 bases, leaving 11 bases between the germline ends. From germline, CDR1 is MNHNY and CDR2 SVGAGI (reference sequence). The CDR3 DNA follows: TGTGCCAGCAGTTCCCACAGGGCTAATCAGCCCCAGCATTTT. Amino acids: CASSSHRANQPQHF.

J is TRBJ2-2 and V is TRBV7-2, with 9 bases lining up with TRBD2. Germline CDR1 and CDR2: SGHTA and FQGNSA. Trimming cost V 5 bases and J 4 bases; bases outside gene matches: 8. The CDR3 has 16 amino acids. CDR3 coding DNA: TGTGCCAGCAGCCCAGCGGGCGGGAGGGTCACCGGGGAGCTGTTTTTT. Amino acids: CASSPAGGRVTGELFF.